This TCR beta chain was identified in a study of blood T cell repertoires in COVID-19. Clones were read by immunoSEQ multiplex PCR, and TCRdb kept only the in-frame ones, dropping some. The sample lists 260,000 or so clones, 85% occurring once. In assigning cohorts, the study relied on participant-reported clinical history. This TCR was recovered from a woman aged 50 to 65 who had recovered from COVID-19. The sequenced material came from PBMCs or T cells enriched from blood (not recorded which).

CDR3 in amino acids: CASSKDRTNEKLFF. Here the CDR3 DNA reads TGTGCCAGCAGCAAAGACAGAACTAATGAAAAACTGTTTTTT. This sequence joins TRBV11-2 and TRBJ1-4; TRBD1 might be the D (5 bases). The germline V and J ends were trimmed by 5 bases and 1 base, with 8 bases remaining between them. The germline CDR1 and CDR2 sequences are SGHAT and FQNNGV. CDR3 size: 14 residues.